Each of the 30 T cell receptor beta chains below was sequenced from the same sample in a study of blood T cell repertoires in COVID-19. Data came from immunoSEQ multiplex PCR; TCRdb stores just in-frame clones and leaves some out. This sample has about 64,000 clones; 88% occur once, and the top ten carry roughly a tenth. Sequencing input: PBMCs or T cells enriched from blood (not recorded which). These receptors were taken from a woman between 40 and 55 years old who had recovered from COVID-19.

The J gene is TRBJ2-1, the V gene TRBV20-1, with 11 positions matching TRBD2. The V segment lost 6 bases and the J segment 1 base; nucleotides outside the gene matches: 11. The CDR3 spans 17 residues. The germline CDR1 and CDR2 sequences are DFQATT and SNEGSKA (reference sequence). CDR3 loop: CSASSGGAVRSYNEQFF. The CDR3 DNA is TGCAGTGCCAGTAGCGGGGGGGCCGTTCGATCCTACAATGAGCAGTTCTTC.

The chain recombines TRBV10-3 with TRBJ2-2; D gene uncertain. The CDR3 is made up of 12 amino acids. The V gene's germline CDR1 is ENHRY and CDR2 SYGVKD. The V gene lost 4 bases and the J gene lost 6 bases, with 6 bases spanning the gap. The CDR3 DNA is TGTGCCATCAGTGGCGGTGCCGGGGAGCTGTTTTTT. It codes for CAISGGAGELFF.

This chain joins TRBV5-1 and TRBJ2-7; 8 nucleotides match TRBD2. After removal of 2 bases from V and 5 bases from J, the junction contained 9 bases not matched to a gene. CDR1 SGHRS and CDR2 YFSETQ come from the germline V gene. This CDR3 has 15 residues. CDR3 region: CASSLRLAGPHEQYF. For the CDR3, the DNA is TGCGCCAGCAGCTTACGTCTAGCGGGCCCCCACGAGCAGTACTTC.

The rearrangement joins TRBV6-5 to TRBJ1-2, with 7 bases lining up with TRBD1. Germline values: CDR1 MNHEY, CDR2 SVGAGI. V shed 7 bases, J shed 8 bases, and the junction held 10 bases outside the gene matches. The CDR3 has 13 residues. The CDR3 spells CASIQGGFGGYTF. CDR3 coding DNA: TGTGCCAGCATCCAGGGGGGCTTCGGGGGCTACACCTTC.

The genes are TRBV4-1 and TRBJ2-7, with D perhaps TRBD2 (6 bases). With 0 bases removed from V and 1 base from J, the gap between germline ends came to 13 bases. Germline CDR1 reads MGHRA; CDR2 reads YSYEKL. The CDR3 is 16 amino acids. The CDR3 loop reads CASSQDGGGGSYEQYF. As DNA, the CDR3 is TGCGCCAGCAGCCAAGATGGGGGAGGCGGATCCTACGAGCAGTACTTC.

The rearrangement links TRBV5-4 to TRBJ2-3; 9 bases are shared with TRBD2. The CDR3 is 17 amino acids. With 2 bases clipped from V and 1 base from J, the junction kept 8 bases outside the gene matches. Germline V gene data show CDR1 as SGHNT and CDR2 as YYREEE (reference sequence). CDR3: CASSLLLAGTGTDTQYF. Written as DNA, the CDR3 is TGTGCCAGCAGCTTACTCCTAGCGGGGACTGGCACAGATACGCAGTATTTT.

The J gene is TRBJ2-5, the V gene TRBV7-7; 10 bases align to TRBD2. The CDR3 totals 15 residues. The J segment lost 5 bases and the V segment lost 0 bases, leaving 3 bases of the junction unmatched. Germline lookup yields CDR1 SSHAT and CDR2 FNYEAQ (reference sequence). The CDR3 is CASSLASGGAETQYF. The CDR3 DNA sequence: TGTGCCAGCAGCTTAGCGAGCGGGGGGGCTGAGACCCAGTACTTC.

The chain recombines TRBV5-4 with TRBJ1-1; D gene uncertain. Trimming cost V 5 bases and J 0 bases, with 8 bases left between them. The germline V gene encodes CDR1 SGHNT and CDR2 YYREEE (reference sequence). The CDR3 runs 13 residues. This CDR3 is CASRYGLNTEAFF. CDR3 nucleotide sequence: TGTGCCAGCAGGTACGGTCTGAACACTGAAGCTTTCTTT.

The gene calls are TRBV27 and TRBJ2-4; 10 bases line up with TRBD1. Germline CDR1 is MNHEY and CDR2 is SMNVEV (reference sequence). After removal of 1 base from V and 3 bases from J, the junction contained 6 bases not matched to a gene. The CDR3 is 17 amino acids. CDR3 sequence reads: CASSLFGTGEFKNIQYF. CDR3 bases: TGTGCCAGCAGTTTATTTGGGACAGGGGAATTCAAAAACATTCAGTACTTC.

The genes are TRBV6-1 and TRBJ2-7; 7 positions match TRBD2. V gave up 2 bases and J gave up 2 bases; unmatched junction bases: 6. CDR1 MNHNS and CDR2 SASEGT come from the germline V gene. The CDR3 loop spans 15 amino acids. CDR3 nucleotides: TGTGCCAGCAGTGAAAGGCGGGGGATCGCCTACGAGCAGTACTTC. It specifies CASSERRGIAYEQYF.

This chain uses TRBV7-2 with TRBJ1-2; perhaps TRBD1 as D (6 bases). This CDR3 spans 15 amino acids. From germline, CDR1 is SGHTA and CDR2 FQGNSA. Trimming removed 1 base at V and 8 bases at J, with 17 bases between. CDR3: CASSLDFLTGWGYTF. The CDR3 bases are TGTGCCAGCAGCTTAGATTTTCTTACAGGGTGGGGCTACACCTTC. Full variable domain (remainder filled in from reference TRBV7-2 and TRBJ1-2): GAGVSQSPSNKVTEKGKDVELRCDPISGHTALYWYRQSLGQGLEFLIYFQGNSAPDKSGLPSDRFSAERTGGSVSTLTIQRTQQEDSAVYLCASSLDFLTGWGYTFGSGTRLTVV.

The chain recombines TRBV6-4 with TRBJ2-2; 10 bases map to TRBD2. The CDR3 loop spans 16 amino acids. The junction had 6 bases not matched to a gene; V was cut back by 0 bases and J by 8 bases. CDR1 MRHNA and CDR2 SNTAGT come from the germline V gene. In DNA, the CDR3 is TGTGCCAGCAGTGACTCTAGCGGGGGGACCGTTGGGGAGCTGTTTTTT. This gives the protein CASSDSSGGTVGELFF.

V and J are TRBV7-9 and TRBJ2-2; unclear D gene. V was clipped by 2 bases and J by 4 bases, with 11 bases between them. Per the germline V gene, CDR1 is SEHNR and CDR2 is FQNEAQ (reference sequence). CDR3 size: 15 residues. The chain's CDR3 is CASSLISWATGELFF. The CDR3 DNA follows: TGTGCCAGCAGCTTAATATCCTGGGCCACCGGGGAGCTGTTTTTT.

The CDR3: CASSATTGGANSPLHF. The DNA for the CDR3 is TGTGCCAGCAGCGCAACAACAGGGGGGGCGAATTCACCCCTCCACTTT. The V and J genes are TRBV7-9 and TRBJ1-6; TRBD1 aligns across 8 bases. CDR3 length: 16 residues. Germline V CDR1 and CDR2: SEHNR, FQNEAQ (reference sequence). Trimming at V came to 5 bases and at J to 7 bases, leaving 10 bases not matched to a gene.

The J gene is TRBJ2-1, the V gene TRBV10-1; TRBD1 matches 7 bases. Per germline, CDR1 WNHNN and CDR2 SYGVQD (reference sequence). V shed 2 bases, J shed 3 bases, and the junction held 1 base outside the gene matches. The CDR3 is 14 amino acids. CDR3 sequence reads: CASSERGRYNEQFF. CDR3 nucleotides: TGCGCCAGCAGTGAGAGGGGGCGCTACAATGAGCAGTTCTTC.

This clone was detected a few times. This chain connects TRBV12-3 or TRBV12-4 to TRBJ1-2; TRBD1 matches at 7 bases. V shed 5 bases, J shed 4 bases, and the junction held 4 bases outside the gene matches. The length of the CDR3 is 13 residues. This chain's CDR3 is CASSPGQVYGYTF. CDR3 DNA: TGTGCCAGCAGTCCCGGACAGGTCTATGGCTACACCTTC.

The CDR3 nucleotides are TGTGCCAGCGGCTCGGACAGGAACTATGGCTACACCTTC. Protein sequence: CASGSDRNYGYTF. The V and J genes are TRBV3-1 (or the pseudogene TRBV3-2) and TRBJ1-2, with 7 bases aligning to TRBD1. Germline V gene data show CDR1 as LGHDT and CDR2 as YNNKEL (reference sequence). The V segment lost 8 bases and the J segment 2 bases; nucleotides outside the gene matches: 5. The CDR3 extends over 13 amino acids.

DNA of the CDR3: TGTGCCAGCAGGGTAGACAGGGGGCTCACTGAAGCTTTCTTT. This encodes CASRVDRGLTEAFF. The chain carries TRBV2 and TRBJ1-1; 10 nucleotides agree with TRBD1. This CDR3 spans 14 amino acids. Germline CDR1 reads SNHLY; CDR2 reads FYNNEI. Trimming at V came to 6 bases and at J to 4 bases, leaving 5 bases not matched to a gene.

The DNA of the CDR3 is TGTGCCAGTAGTAAAACAGGGGGCGCGGTGAACACTGAAGCTTTCTTT. Amino acids: CASSKTGGAVNTEAFF. The chain recombines TRBV19 with TRBJ1-1; 9 bases align to TRBD1. V was clipped by 4 bases and J by 0 bases; unmatched bases: 6. CDR1 is LNHDA, CDR2 SQIVND, per germline (reference sequence). CDR3 length: 16 residues.

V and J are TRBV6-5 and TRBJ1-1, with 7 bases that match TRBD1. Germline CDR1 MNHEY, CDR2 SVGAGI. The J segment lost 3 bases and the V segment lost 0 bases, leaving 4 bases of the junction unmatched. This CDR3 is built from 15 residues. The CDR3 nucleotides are TGTGCCAGCAGTTACTCTGAGACAGGGTACACTGAAGCTTTCTTT. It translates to CASSYSETGYTEAFF.

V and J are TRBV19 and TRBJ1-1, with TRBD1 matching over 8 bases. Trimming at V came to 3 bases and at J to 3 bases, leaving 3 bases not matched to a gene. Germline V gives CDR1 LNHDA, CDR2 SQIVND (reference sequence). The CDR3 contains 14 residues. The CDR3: CASSMTGEDTEAFF. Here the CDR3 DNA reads TGTGCCAGTAGTATGACAGGGGAGGACACTGAAGCTTTCTTT.

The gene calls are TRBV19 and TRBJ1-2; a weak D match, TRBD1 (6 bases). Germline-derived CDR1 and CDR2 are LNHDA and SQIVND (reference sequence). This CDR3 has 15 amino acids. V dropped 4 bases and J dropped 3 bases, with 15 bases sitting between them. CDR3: CASSNDRRSDYGYTF. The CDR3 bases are TGTGCCAGTAGTAACGACAGGAGGTCAGACTATGGCTACACCTTC.

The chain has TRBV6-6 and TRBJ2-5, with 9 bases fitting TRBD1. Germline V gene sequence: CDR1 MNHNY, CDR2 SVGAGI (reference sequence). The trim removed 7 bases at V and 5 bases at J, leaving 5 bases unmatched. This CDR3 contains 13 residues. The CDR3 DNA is TGTGCCAGCATTGACAGGGGGATGGAGACCCAGTACTTC. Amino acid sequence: CASIDRGMETQYF.

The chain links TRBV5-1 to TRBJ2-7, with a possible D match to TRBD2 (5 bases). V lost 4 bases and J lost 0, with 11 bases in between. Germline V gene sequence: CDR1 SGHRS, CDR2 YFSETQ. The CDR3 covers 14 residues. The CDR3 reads CASSTVRDSYEQYF. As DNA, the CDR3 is TGCGCCAGCAGCACCGTGAGGGACTCCTACGAGCAGTACTTC.

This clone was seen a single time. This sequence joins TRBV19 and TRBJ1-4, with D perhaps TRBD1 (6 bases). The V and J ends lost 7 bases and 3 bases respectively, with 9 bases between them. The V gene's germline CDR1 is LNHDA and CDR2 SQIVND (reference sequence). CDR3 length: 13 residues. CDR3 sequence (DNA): TGTGCCAGTAATACAGGGCCTAATGAAAAACTGTTTTTT. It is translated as CASNTGPNEKLFF. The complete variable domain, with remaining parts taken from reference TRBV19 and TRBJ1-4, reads DGGITQSPKYLFRKEGQNVTLSCEQNLNHDAMYWYRQDPGQGLRLIYYSQIVNDFQKGDIAEGYSVSREKKESFPLTVTSAQKNPTAFYLCASNTGPNEKLFFGSGTQLSVL.

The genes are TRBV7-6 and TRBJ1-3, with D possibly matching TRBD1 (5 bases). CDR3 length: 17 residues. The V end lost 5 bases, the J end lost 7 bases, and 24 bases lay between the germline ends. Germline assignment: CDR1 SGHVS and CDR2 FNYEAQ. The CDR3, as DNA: TGTGCCAGCAGCGTAGGCCCTATGCAGGGTAGGCGGAACACCATATATTTT. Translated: CASSVGPMQGRRNTIYF.

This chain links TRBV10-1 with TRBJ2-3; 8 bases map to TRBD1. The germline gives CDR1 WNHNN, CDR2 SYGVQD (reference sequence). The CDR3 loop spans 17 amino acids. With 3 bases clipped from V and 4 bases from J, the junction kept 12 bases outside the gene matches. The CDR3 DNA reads TGCGCCAGCAGTGAAGTTATTGGACAGGGTCCATCAGATACGCAGTATTTT. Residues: CASSEVIGQGPSDTQYF.

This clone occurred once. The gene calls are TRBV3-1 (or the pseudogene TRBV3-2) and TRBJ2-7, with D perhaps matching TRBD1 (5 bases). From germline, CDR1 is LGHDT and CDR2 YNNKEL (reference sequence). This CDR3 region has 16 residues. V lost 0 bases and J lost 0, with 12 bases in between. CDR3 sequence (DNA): TGTGCCAGCAGCCAAGAACCCGACAGTCACTCCTACGAGCAGTACTTC. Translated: CASSQEPDSHSYEQYF.

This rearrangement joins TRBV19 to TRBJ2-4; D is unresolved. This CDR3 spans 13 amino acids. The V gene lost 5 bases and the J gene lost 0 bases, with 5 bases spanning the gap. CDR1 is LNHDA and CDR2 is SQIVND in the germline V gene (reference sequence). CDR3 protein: CASSYLAKNIQYF. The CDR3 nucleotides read TGTGCCAGTAGTTACTTAGCCAAAAACATTCAGTACTTC.

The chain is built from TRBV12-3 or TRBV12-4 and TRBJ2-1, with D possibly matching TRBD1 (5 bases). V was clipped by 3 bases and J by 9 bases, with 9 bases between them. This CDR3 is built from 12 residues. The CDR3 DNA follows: TGTGCCAGCAGTTTGGGGCCTTTTGAGCAGTTCTTC. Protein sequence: CASSLGPFEQFF.